Presented here are 13 T cell receptor beta chains from one specimen sequenced in a study of graft-versus-host responses after intestinal transplantation. Their antigen targets remain unknown. This table comes from immunoSEQ multiplex PCR, and its TCRdb copy is limited to in-frame clones, with some not included. The table shows about 100,000 clones, with roughly nine tenths occurring only once. Material: unstimulated CD4+ T cells sorted from spleen or lymph node cells, obtained before transplant. Source of these receptors: a human donor who was the organ donor for an intestinal transplant.

This chain connects TRBV7-2 to TRBJ2-5, with TRBD1 as a possible D gene (6 bases). V was shortened by 2 bases and J by 6 bases, with 10 bases between the two germline ends. The CDR3 has 13 amino acids. Germline V lookup: CDR1 SGHTA, CDR2 FQGNSA. CDR3 in amino acids: CASSLPGEQTQYF. For the CDR3, the DNA is TGTGCCAGCAGCTTACCAGGGGAACAGACCCAGTACTTC.

The genes are TRBV5-1 and TRBJ1-4, with D possibly matching TRBD1 (5 bases). Germline CDR1 SGHRS, CDR2 YFSETQ. This CDR3 is 16 amino acids long. Trimming stripped 4 bases from V and 4 bases from J, with 17 bases between. CDR3 in amino acids: CASSLGTLGGNEKLFF. In nucleotides, the CDR3 is TGCGCCAGCAGCCTTGGGACTCTCGGAGGTAATGAAAAACTGTTTTTT.

This chain joins TRBV5-5 and TRBJ1-2, with D perhaps matching TRBD1 (5 bases). V lost 4 bases to trimming and J lost 6 bases, with 16 bases between them. This CDR3 is built from 14 residues. The germline V gene has CDR1 SGHKS and CDR2 YYEKEE (reference sequence). The CDR3 loop reads CASSDLSRGNGYTF. CDR3 DNA sequence: TGTGCCAGCAGCGACCTCAGCCGGGGCAATGGCTACACCTTC.

This clone occurred once. The V call is TRBV6-5, the J call TRBJ1-2; perhaps TRBD1 as D (6 bases). Germline CDR1 reads MNHEY; CDR2 reads SVGAGI. V lost 6 bases, J lost 0 bases, and 11 bases lay in between. The CDR3 has 14 residues. The CDR3 DNA sequence: TGTGCCAGCAGCCGAGACAGGACTAACTATGGCTACACCTTC. Residues: CASSRDRTNYGYTF.

The chain recombines TRBV6-1 with TRBJ1-2; 7 positions agree with TRBD1. V lost 9 bases, J lost 2 bases, and 9 bases stayed unmatched. Germline CDR1 and CDR2: MNHNS and SASEGT. The CDR3 spans 14 residues. DNA for the CDR3: TGTGCCAGTTTCTGGGGACAGATCAACTATGGCTACACCTTC. This translates into CASFWGQINYGYTF.

The rearrangement uses TRBV7-2 and TRBJ2-3, with TRBD2 matching 13 bases. CDR3 length: 16 residues. The J segment lost 1 base and the V segment lost 3 bases, leaving 1 base of the junction unmatched. Germline CDR1 SGHTA, CDR2 FQGNSA. The CDR3 protein is CASSLGTSGGTDTQYF. CDR3 sequence (DNA): TGTGCCAGCAGCTTGGGGACTAGCGGGGGCACAGATACGCAGTATTTT.

The chain has TRBV27 and TRBJ2-1; TRBD2 might be the D (6 bases). CDR1 is MNHEY, CDR2 SMNVEV, per germline (reference sequence). The CDR3 has 14 amino acids. V was trimmed by 6 bases and J by 9 bases, leaving 18 bases between them. CDR3: CASREGSGWGEQFF. In DNA form, the CDR3 reads TGTGCCAGCAGGGAGGGGAGCGGCTGGGGTGAGCAGTTCTTC.

The table lists this clone with a count of one. J is TRBJ1-4 and V is TRBV28; 10 bases are shared with TRBD1. The length of the CDR3 is 15 residues. The trim removed 2 bases at V and 10 bases at J, leaving 7 bases unmatched. CDR1 is MDHEN, CDR2 SYDVKM, per germline. The CDR3 protein is CASSLVGQGKGKLFF. The CDR3 nucleotides read TGTGCCAGCAGTTTAGTGGGACAGGGGAAAGGAAAACTGTTTTTT.

The chain joins TRBV9 to TRBJ1-6; possible D gene TRBD1, 5 bases. V was cut by 4 bases and J by 9 bases, with 17 bases left in between. Germline V lookup: CDR1 SGDLS, CDR2 YYNGEE. The CDR3 totals 15 residues. This chain's CDR3 is CASSSGGWGGSPLHF. As DNA, the CDR3 is TGTGCCAGCAGCTCCGGGGGATGGGGTGGTTCACCCCTCCACTTT.

The CDR3 reads CASSPSRQALVRQYF. The CDR3 DNA reads as TGTGCCAGCAGCCCCTCCCGGCAGGCCCTGGTTCGGCAGTACTTC. This chain joins TRBV12-1 and TRBJ2-7; the table's D gene call, TRBD1, was not cross checked with the DNA. TRBV12-1 has pseudogene status. The CDR3 is made up of 15 amino acids.

The chain couples TRBV2 to TRBJ1-1, with 9 bases fitting TRBD1. Germline trimming cut 6 bases from V and 1 base from J; bases unmatched to any gene: 3. CDR1 is SNHLY and CDR2 is FYNNEI in the germline V gene. The CDR3 sequence is 14 residues long. The CDR3 protein is CASSLQGANTEAFF. CDR3 DNA: TGTGCCAGCAGCCTACAGGGGGCGAACACTGAAGCTTTCTTT.

This chain uses TRBV2 with TRBJ1-2; 8 nucleotides agree with TRBD1. The germline gives CDR1 SNHLY, CDR2 FYNNEI. The V gene end was trimmed by 8 bases and the J gene end by 6 bases; junction bases not matched to a gene: 8. The CDR3 has 13 residues. This chain's CDR3 is CASENRGANGYTF. The CDR3 coding sequence is TGTGCCAGCGAGAACAGGGGGGCAAATGGCTACACCTTC.

The V gene is TRBV30, the J gene TRBJ2-5, with D perhaps assigned TRBD1 or TRBD2 (5 bases each). V lost 5 bases and J 1 base, leaving 14 bases between the germline ends. CDR1 GTSNPN and CDR2 SVGIG come from the germline V gene (reference sequence). The CDR3 contains 14 residues. This chain's CDR3 is CAWGEGTVQETQYF. The CDR3 DNA reads TGTGCCTGGGGGGAAGGGACGGTCCAAGAGACCCAGTACTTC.